This T cell receptor beta chain was profiled in a study of T cell responses to AZD1222 COVID-19 vaccine. Findings and caveats of the study: Just six people given AZD1222 tested seropositive at baseline. Donors skewed white British and female; clonal diversity was possibly underestimated.

The CDR3 runs 14 residues. Germline CDR1 reads SGHTA; CDR2 reads FQGTGA. With 1 base clipped from V and 5 bases from J, the junction kept 2 bases outside the gene matches. With respect to this clone: The antigen is not known.

Some clones are missing from TCRdb's copy, which holds only in-frame ones; the method was immunoSEQ multiplex PCR. The data hold around 100,000 clones, with around nine tenths observed a single time. This sequence originates from an adult in good health. The sample was peripheral blood, taken on day 0 of AZD1222 vaccination. The chain joins TRBV7-3 to TRBJ2-3; 8 bases map to TRBD2. The DNA for the CDR3 is TGTGCCAGCAGCTTAAGGGGACTAGAAGATACGCAGTATTTT. The encoded protein is CASSLRGLEDTQYF.